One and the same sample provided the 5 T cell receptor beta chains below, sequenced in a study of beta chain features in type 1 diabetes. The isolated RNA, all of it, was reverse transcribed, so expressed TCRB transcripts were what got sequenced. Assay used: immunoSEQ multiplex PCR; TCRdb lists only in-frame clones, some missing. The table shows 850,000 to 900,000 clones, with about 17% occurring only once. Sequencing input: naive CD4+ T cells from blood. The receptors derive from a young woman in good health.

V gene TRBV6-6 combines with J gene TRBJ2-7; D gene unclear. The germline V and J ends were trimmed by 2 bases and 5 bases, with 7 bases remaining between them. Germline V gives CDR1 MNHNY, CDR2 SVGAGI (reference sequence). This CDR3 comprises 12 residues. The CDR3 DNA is TGTGCCAGCAGTTACGGTAGGGACGAGCAGTACTTC. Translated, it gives CASSYGRDEQYF.

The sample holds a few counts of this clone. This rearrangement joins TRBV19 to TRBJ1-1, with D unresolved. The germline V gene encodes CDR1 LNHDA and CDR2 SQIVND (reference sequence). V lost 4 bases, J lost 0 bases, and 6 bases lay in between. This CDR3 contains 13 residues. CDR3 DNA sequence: TGTGCCAGTAGTAGGGTTTTGAACACTGAAGCTTTCTTT. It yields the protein CASSRVLNTEAFF.

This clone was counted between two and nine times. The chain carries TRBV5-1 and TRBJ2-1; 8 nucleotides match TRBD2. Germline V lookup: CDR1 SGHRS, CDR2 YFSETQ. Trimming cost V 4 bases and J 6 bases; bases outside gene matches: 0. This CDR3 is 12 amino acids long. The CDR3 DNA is TGCGCCAGCAGCACTAGCGGCAATGAGCAGTTCTTC. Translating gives CASSTSGNEQFF.

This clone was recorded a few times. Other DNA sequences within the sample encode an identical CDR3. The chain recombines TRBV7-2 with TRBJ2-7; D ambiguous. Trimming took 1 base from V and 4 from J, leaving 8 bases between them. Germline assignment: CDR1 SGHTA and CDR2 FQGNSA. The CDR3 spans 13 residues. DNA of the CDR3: TGTGCCAGCAGCTTAGTGGAGAGTTACGAGCAGTACTTC. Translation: CASSLVESYEQYF.

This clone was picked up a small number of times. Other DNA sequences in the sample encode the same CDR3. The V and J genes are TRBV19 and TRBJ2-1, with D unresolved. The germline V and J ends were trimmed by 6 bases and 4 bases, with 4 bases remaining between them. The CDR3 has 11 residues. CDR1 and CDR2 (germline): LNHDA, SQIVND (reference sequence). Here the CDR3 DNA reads TGTGCCAGTAGCGAATACAATGAGCAGTTCTTC. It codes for CASSEYNEQFF.